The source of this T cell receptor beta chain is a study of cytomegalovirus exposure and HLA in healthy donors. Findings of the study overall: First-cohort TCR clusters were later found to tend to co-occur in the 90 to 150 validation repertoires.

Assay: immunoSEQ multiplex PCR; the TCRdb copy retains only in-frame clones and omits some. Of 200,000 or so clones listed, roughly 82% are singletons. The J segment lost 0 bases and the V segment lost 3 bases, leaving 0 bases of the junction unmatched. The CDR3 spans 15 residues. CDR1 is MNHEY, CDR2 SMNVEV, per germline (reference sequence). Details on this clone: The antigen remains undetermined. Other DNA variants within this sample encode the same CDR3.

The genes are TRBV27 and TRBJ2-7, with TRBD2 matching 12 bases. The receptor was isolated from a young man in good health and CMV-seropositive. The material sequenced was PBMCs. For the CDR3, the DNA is TGTGCCAGCAGTTTGACTAGCGGGAGCTCCTACGAGCAGTACTTC. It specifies CASSLTSGSSYEQYF.